This T cell receptor beta chain was retrieved from a study of blood T cells in healthy people across ages. Donors were systemically healthy Caucasian individuals from Russia aged 6 to 90 years. Per-sample PBMC isolation yielded at least 6.5 million cells. Total RNA was extracted at no less than 5 micrograms per sample. Primers used in a second PCR of roughly 6 to 11 cycles were a sample-barcoded 5' primer and a J-beta primer mix. Unique molecular identifiers of 12 random nucleotides labeled each cDNA. TCRdb re-called the 5' RACE reads with MiXCR, one entry per CDR3 protein. This table holds about 1.6 million distinct CDR3 sequences, about 35% found once. The CDR3 loop spans 15 amino acids. Germline CDR1 and CDR2: DFQATT and SNEGSKA (reference sequence). Trimming removed 6 bases from V and 2 bases from J, with 20 bases in between.

The chain combines TRBV20-1 with TRBJ2-7; tentatively, D is TRBD1 or TRBD2 (7 bases each). This sequence originates from a woman aged 25 to 45 in good health. Sequencing used blood. The CDR3 spells CSARGGKGLAYEQYF. For the CDR3, the DNA is TGCAGTGCCAGGGGGGGAAAAGGGTTAGCCTACGAGCAGTACTTC.